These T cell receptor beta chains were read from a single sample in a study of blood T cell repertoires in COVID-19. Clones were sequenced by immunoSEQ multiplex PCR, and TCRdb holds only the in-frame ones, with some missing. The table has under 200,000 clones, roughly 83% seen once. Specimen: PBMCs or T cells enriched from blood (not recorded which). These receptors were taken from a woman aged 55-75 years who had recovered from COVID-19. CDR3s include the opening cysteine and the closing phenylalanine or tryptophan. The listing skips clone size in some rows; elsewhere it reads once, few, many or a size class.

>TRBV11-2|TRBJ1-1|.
CASSLERSNTEAFF
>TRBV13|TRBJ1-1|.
CASSPRAIPEAFF
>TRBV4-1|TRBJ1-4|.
CASSPVGTGAEKLFF
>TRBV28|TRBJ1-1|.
CASSLTGSVTEAFF
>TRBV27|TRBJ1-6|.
CASSSGTGESPLHF
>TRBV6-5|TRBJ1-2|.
CASSYGQNYGYTF
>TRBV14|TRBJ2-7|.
CASSQYVGGREQYF
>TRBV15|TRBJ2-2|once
CATSRGVLATNTGELFF
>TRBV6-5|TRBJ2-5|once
CASIKRDQETQYF
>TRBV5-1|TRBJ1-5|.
CASSLGQGEQPQHF
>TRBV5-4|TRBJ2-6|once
CASSLDRGLVGANVLTF
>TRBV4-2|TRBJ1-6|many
CASSQELNSPLHF
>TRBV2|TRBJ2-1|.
CASTLVRARSNEQFF